This TCR beta chain is drawn from a study of blood T cell repertoires in COVID-19. Across the whole study: The samples span acute and convalescent COVID-19 from the United States, Italy and Spain. The analysed material was cDNA or gDNA that came from T cells, B-cell-depleted T cells, or PBMCs.

This clone has just one count. In the original workflow: Estimates of nucleated cell counts were drawn from the amplification of reference gene primers. Clones were sequenced by immunoSEQ multiplex PCR, and TCRdb holds only the in-frame ones, with some missing. V and J calls and clone size follow that table, whereas D and trimming were derived from the DNA. The sample yields 250,000 to 350,000 clones, roughly 90% seen once. The CDR3 runs 16 residues. The V and J ends lost 1 base and 4 bases, in that order; junction bases with no gene match: 3. CDR1 and CDR2 (germline): LGHDT, YNNKEL (reference sequence).

The chain uses TRBV3-1 (or the pseudogene TRBV3-2) and TRBJ2-3; TRBD2 matches at 12 bases. The source is a woman aged 50 to 60 who had recovered from COVID-19. The sample taken for sequencing was peripheral blood. The CDR3 sequence: CASSQGSSGGADTQYF. DNA of the CDR3: TGTGCCAGCAGCCAAGGTTCTAGCGGGGGGGCAGATACGCAGTATTTT.